A single sample is the source of the 24 T cell receptor beta chains below, sequenced in a study of cytomegalovirus exposure and HLA in healthy donors. The PCR ran on 60 Vbeta and 13 Jbeta primers. Using immunoSEQ multiplex PCR, the repertoire was profiled, and TCRdb retains in-frame clones only, with some absent. This table holds about 200,000 clones, roughly 80% found once. The sample comprised PBMCs. The source of these receptors is a man aged 45-65 years in good health and CMV-seronegative.

The gene calls are TRBV25-1 and TRBJ2-1, with TRBD1 identical over 12 bases. CDR1 is MGHDK and CDR2 is SYGVNS in the germline V gene. The junction had 12 bases not matched to a gene; V was cut back by 6 bases and J by 3 bases. This CDR3 spans 18 amino acids. CDR3 coding DNA: TGTGCCAGCAGCCGGGACAGGGGGCCTTTCGGGGACTACAATGAGCAGTTCTTC. Translated: CASSRDRGPFGDYNEQFF.

For the CDR3, the DNA is TGTGCCAGCAAAGGACAGGGGGCGCACGAGCAGTACTTC. Encoded protein: CASKGQGAHEQYF. The V call is TRBV27, the J call TRBJ2-7, with 11 positions matching TRBD1. The CDR3 is 13 residues long. Germline CDR1 MNHEY, CDR2 SMNVEV (reference sequence). V was pared by 7 bases and J by 5 bases, with 4 bases of the junction left unmatched.

V gene TRBV9 combines with J gene TRBJ2-1; 7 bases are shared with TRBD2. CDR3 length: 15 residues. The V segment lost 2 bases and the J segment 6 bases; nucleotides outside the gene matches: 8. Germline V gene sequence: CDR1 SGDLS, CDR2 YYNGEE. CDR3 in DNA: TGTGCCAGCAGCGTGGGGACTACCCTTTCCAATGAGCAGTTCTTC. It codes for CASSVGTTLSNEQFF. Combining the CDR3 with reference TRBV9 and TRBJ2-1 gives the whole variable domain DSGVTQTPKHLITATGQRVTLRCSPRSGDLSVYWYQQSLDQGLQFLIQYYNGEERAKGNILERFSAQQFPDLHSELNLSSLELGDSALYFCASSVGTTLSNEQFFGPGTRLTVL.

The chain is built from TRBV5-1 and TRBJ2-1; 7 bases fit TRBD2. Unmatched junction bases numbered 11, after V lost 4 bases and J lost 7 bases. Germline assignment: CDR1 SGHRS and CDR2 YFSETQ. CDR3 size: 15 residues. CDR3 sequence reads: CASSQSTGTINEQFF. Here the CDR3 DNA reads TGCGCCAGCAGCCAGTCAACCGGGACTATAAATGAGCAGTTCTTC.

The chain employs TRBV10-2 and TRBJ2-3; perhaps TRBD2 as D (5 bases). Germline CDR1 and CDR2: WSHSY and SAAADI. This CDR3 contains 16 residues. V lost 0 bases to trimming and J lost 3 bases, with 13 bases between them. In DNA form, the CDR3 reads TGCGCCAGCAGTGAGTCGCGGGCAGTGTCGACAGATACGCAGTATTTT. Translation gives CASSESRAVSTDTQYF.

This clone was observed a single time. The chain has TRBV9 and TRBJ2-2; 12 bases agree with TRBD1. J was trimmed by 4 bases and V by 3 bases; bases with no gene match: 7. The CDR3 consists of 17 residues. Germline values: CDR1 SGDLS, CDR2 YYNGEE. As DNA, the CDR3 is TGTGCCAGCAGCGAAACCGGGACAGGGGGCCTCACCGGGGAGCTGTTTTTT. Its protein product is CASSETGTGGLTGELFF.

The J gene is TRBJ2-7, the V gene TRBV7-3; 8 positions match TRBD2. The CDR3 sequence is 12 residues long. Trimming took 5 bases from V and 7 from J; bases not matched to a gene: 4. Germline CDR1 is SGHTA and CDR2 is FQGTGA. For the CDR3, the DNA is TGTGCCAGCAGCCCGGGGGGGGCGGAGCAGTACTTC. Residues: CASSPGGAEQYF.

The chain carries TRBV9 and TRBJ2-7; 15 bases map to TRBD2. Germline CDR1 and CDR2: SGDLS and YYNGEE. With V trimmed by 4 bases and J by 13 bases, 18 bases remained unmatched. The CDR3 runs to 17 residues. CDR3 nucleotide sequence: TGTGCCAGCAGCTCGGGACTAGCGGGAGGACCAAATACCGAGCGATACTTC. Amino acids: CASSSGLAGGPNTERYF.

This CDR3 reads CSAWTSGRNNEQFF. CDR3 DNA: TGCAGCGCCTGGACTAGCGGGAGGAATAATGAGCAGTTCTTC. This sequence joins TRBV29-1 and TRBJ2-1; TRBD2 matches 14 bases. CDR1 and CDR2 from the germline V gene are SQVTM and ANQGSEA. This CDR3 region has 14 residues. Trimming took 7 bases from V and 7 from J; bases not matched to a gene: 6.

This chain joins TRBV19 and TRBJ1-1, with 8 bases matching TRBD1. Germline V gene lookup returns CDR1 LNHDA and CDR2 SQIVND (reference sequence). Losses at the gene ends were 7 bases for V and 5 bases for J; bases not matched to a gene: 12. CDR3 length: 15 residues. This CDR3 is CASTYAIDRGTEAFF. The CDR3 nucleotides are TGTGCCAGTACTTACGCCATAGACAGGGGAACTGAAGCTTTCTTT. Full variable domain (rest looked up from reference TRBV19 and TRBJ1-1): DGGITQSPKYLFRKEGQNVTLSCEQNLNHDAMYWYRQDPGQGLRLIYYSQIVNDFQKGDIAEGYSVSREKKESFPLTVTSAQKNPTAFYLCASTYAIDRGTEAFFGQGTRLTVV.

The V gene is TRBV15, the J gene TRBJ1-3; TRBD1 might be the D (5 bases). The ends were cut back, 0 bases at V and 4 bases at J, with 13 bases in the middle. The CDR3 length is 16 residues. The germline CDR1 and CDR2 sequences are LNHNV and YYDKDF (reference sequence). In DNA, the CDR3 is TGTGCCACCAGCAGAGAGTGGAGGGGCCTAGGAAACACCATATATTTT. The encoded protein is CATSREWRGLGNTIYF.

The chain carries TRBV7-6 and TRBJ2-7, with a weak D call TRBD2 (5 bases). Trimming shortened V by 4 bases and J by 4 bases, and 8 bases separated the two germline ends. The CDR3 runs to 12 residues. Germline V lookup: CDR1 SGHVS, CDR2 FNYEAQ. Here the CDR3 DNA reads TGTGCCAGCAGCTCGAGCGGTTACGAGCAGTACTTC. This translates into CASSSSGYEQYF.

The chain links TRBV7-9 to TRBJ1-2; tentative D call: TRBD1 (5 bases). In germline, CDR1 is SEHNR, CDR2 FQNEAQ (reference sequence). The V end was cut by 5 bases, the J end by 7 bases, with 14 bases between. This CDR3 contains 13 residues. The CDR3 region is CASSPGPQGGYTF. Written as DNA, the CDR3 is TGTGCCAGCAGCCCTGGCCCCCAGGGTGGCTACACCTTC.

V usage is TRBV27 and J usage is TRBJ1-1, with 8 bases aligning to TRBD1. Germline trimming cut 6 bases from V and 0 bases from J; bases unmatched to any gene: 6. Germline assignment: CDR1 MNHEY and CDR2 SMNVEV (reference sequence). The CDR3 has 15 amino acids. CDR3 in amino acids: CASSLDRGLNTEAFF. The DNA of the CDR3 is TGTGCCAGCAGCCTTGACAGGGGACTGAACACTGAAGCTTTCTTT.

The V gene is TRBV7-8, the J gene TRBJ1-2; D is undetermined. The germline V gene encodes CDR1 SGHVS and CDR2 FQNEAQ. Deletions cut 1 base from V and 0 bases from J, with 9 bases between. The CDR3 is made up of 15 amino acids. This chain's CDR3 is CASSLENRANYGYTF. The CDR3 DNA is TGTGCCAGCAGCTTAGAGAACAGAGCTAACTATGGCTACACCTTC. Filled out from reference TRBV7-8 and TRBJ1-2, the complete variable domain reads GAGVSQSPRYKVAKRGQDVALRCDPISGHVSLFWYQQALGQGPEFLTYFQNEAQLDKSGLPSDRFFAERPEGSVSTLKIQRTQQEDSAVYLCASSLENRANYGYTFGSGTRLTVV.

The rearrangement uses TRBV7-2 and TRBJ2-1, with TRBD2 matching over 13 bases. This CDR3 has 14 amino acids. Germline V gives CDR1 SGHTA, CDR2 FQGNSA. J was trimmed by 10 bases and V by 3 bases; bases with no gene match: 3. The CDR3 sequence: CASSFGGLAGEQFF. CDR3 nucleotide sequence: TGTGCCAGCAGCTTCGGGGGACTAGCGGGAGAGCAGTTCTTC.

This rearrangement joins TRBV4-1 to TRBJ2-1; TRBD2 aligns across 11 bases. Trimming cost V 0 bases and J 10 bases; bases outside gene matches: 5. The V gene's germline CDR1 is MGHRA and CDR2 YSYEKL. This CDR3 has 15 amino acids. CDR3 residues: CASSQDPLAGVEQFF. Written as DNA, the CDR3 is TGCGCCAGCAGCCAAGACCCACTAGCGGGAGTCGAGCAGTTCTTC.

V usage is TRBV7-8 and J usage is TRBJ2-5; D uncertain. The DNA end lines up better with TRBJ2-7; the J call may be wrong. Germline V gene data show CDR1 as SGHVS and CDR2 as FQNEAQ. The CDR3 runs 13 residues. CDR3 in amino acids: CASSLDKYHEQYF. DNA of the CDR3: TGTGCCAGCAGTCTTGACAAGTACCACGAGCAGTACTTC.

The CDR3 sequence: CSVEDQTGRTGELFF. The CDR3 region has the DNA TGCAGCGTTGAAGATCAAACAGGGCGGACCGGGGAGCTGTTTTTT. This rearrangement joins TRBV29-1 to TRBJ2-2, with D perhaps matching TRBD1 (6 bases). Germline CDR1 and CDR2: SQVTM and ANQGSEA. Trimming removed 0 bases at V and 5 bases at J, with 13 bases between. The CDR3 is 15 amino acids.

The chain couples TRBV5-1 to TRBJ1-3, with 8 bases fitting TRBD1. Germline trimming cut 2 bases from V and 2 bases from J; bases unmatched to any gene: 6. Germline lookup yields CDR1 SGHRS and CDR2 YFSETQ. This CDR3 contains 16 residues. For the CDR3, the DNA is TGCGCCAGCAGCTTACCCACAGGGGGAGCTGGAAACACCATATATTTT. Protein product: CASSLPTGGAGNTIYF.

The DNA of the CDR3 is TGTGCCAGCAGCTCCCAAGGGACAGGGGGCTACGAGCAGTACTTC. This gives the protein CASSSQGTGGYEQYF. This sequence joins TRBV7-2 and TRBJ2-7; TRBD1 matches 11 bases. Germline CDR1 and CDR2: SGHTA and FQGNSA. The junction had 5 bases not matched to a gene; V was cut back by 4 bases and J by 3 bases. The length of the CDR3 is 15 residues. The whole variable domain, remainder taken from reference TRBV7-2 and TRBJ2-7, is GAGVSQSPSNKVTEKGKDVELRCDPISGHTALYWYRQSLGQGLEFLIYFQGNSAPDKSGLPSDRFSAERTGGSVSTLTIQRTQQEDSAVYLCASSSQGTGGYEQYFGPGTRLTVT.

The chain combines TRBV27 with TRBJ1-4; tentatively, D is TRBD1 (6 bases). This CDR3 region has 16 residues. The V end was cut by 2 bases, the J end by 6 bases, with 16 bases between. Germline CDR1 and CDR2: MNHEY and SMNVEV (reference sequence). This CDR3 is CASSLHAGTLDEKLFF. The CDR3 DNA reads as TGTGCCAGCAGTTTACATGCCGGGACACTCGATGAAAAACTGTTTTTT.

The chain links TRBV6-5 to TRBJ2-3, with 8 nucleotides matching TRBD1. This CDR3 region has 15 residues. V was clipped by 6 bases and J by 2 bases; unmatched bases: 7. In germline, CDR1 is MNHEY, CDR2 SVGAGI. DNA for the CDR3: TGTGCCAGCAGACCCGAGACAGGGGTCACAGATACGCAGTATTTT. Its translation is CASRPETGVTDTQYF.

Note on this clone: The junction departs from germline at one end; a sequencing error may be responsible. This chain links TRBV6-1 with TRBJ1-5; 9 bases match TRBD1. The CDR3 has 17 residues. The germline CDR1 and CDR2 sequences are MNHNS and SASEGT. CDR3 protein: CASSEAYGGQGNQPQHF. In nucleotides, the CDR3 is TGTGCCAGCAGTGAAGCGTATGGGGGACAGGGCAACCAGCCCCAGCATTTT.